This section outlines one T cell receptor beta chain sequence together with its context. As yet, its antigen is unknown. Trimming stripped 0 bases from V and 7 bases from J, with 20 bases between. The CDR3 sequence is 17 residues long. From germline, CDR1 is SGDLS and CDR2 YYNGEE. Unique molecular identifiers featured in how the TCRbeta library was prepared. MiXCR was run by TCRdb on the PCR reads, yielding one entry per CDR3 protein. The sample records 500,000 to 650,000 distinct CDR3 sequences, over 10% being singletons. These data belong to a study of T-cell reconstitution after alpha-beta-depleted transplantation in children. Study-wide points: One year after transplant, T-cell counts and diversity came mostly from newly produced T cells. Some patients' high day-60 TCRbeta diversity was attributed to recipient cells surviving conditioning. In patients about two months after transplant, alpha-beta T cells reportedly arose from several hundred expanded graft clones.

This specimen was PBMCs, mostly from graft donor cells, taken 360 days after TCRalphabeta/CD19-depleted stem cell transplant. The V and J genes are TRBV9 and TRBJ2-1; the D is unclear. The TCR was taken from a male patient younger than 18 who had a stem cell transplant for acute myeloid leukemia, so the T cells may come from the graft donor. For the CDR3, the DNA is TGTGCCAGCAGCGTAGGCCCGACGGGTCTCTCGAGGAATGAGCAGTTCTTC. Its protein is CASSVGPTGLSRNEQFF.